This T cell receptor beta chain was sequenced in a study of glioma-infiltrating T cells. Study results and limitations: CDR3 overlap between tissue and blood was very small. Tissue-blood divergence was below expectation in non-neoplastic patients, above in gliomas.

V was clipped by 4 bases and J by 7 bases, with 8 bases between them. The CDR3 has 13 amino acids. Germline V gives CDR1 SNHLY, CDR2 FYNNEI. Amplification of TCR alpha and beta CDR3 regions from RNA used iRepertoire nested multiplex PCR. MiXCR, run by TCRdb on the multiplex PCR reads, gives a single entry per CDR3 protein. The table records tens of thousands of distinct CDR3 sequences, about 25% of them present only once. There are many counts of this clonotype. Its specificity is not known. What was sequenced was glioma tissue, nonneoplastic brain tissue, or PBMCs (not recorded which). This chain joins TRBV2 and TRBJ1-6, with unresolved D. This TCR was recovered from a human donor with low-grade glioma or glioblastoma, undergoing nonglioma brain surgery, or in good health (not recorded which). The CDR3 nucleotides read TGTGCCAGCAGTGTTGACAACAATTCACCCCTCCACTTT. Protein: CASSVDNNSPLHF.